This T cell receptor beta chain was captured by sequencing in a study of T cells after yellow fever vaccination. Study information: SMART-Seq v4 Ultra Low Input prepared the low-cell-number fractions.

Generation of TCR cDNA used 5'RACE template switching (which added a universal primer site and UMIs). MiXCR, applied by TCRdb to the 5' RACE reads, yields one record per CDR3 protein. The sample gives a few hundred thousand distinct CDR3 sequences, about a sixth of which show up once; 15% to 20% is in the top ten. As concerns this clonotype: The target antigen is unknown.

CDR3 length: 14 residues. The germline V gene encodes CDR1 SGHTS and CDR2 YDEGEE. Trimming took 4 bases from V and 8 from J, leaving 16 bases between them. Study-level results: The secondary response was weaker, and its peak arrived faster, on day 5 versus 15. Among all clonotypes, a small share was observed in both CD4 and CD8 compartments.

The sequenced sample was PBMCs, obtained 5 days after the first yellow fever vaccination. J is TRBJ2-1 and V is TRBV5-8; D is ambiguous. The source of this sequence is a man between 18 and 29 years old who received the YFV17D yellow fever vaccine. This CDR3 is CASSPNPTSDEQFF. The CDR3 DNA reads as TGTGCCAGCAGCCCTAACCCGACCAGCGATGAGCAGTTCTTC.